Listed below are T cell receptor beta chains from one sample, sequenced in a study of T-cell reconstitution after alpha-beta-depleted transplantation in children. Using its own MiXCR run on the PCR reads, TCRdb lists one record per CDR3 protein. Of some 500,000 distinct CDR3 sequences in the sample, around a third are singletons; the top ten hold around 2.3%. The starting material was PBMCs from the stem cell graft donor, obtained from the stem cell graft. All receptors come from a human donor who donated a stem cell graft to a child with aplastic anemia. Each CDR3 is given with its conserved first and last residue. D genes are given only for firm matches. Part of the rows lack a size; the others show once, few, many or a class for expanded clones.

D: NA
J: TRBJ1-5
size: few
V: TRBV6-1
CDR3: CATALTVSNQPQHF
DNA: TGTGCCACTGCTTTGACCGTGAGCAATCAGCCCCAGCATTTT

D: NA
J: TRBJ2-1
size: NA
V: TRBV20-1
CDR3: CSAKSGSSYNEQFF
DNA: TGCAGTGCCAAAAGCGGAAGCTCCTACAATGAGCAGTTCTTC

D: TRBD2
J: TRBJ2-1
size: NA
V: TRBV9
CDR3: CASSVVSSGSLGEQFF
DNA: TGTGCCAGCAGCGTAGTAAGTAGCGGGAGTTTAGGGGAGCAGTTCTTC

D: NA
J: TRBJ2-3
size: NA
V: TRBV6-5
CDR3: CASSYRGPITDTQYF
DNA: TGTGCCAGCAGTTACAGGGGACCCATCACAGATACGCAGTATTTT

D: TRBD2
J: TRBJ2-3
size: NA
V: TRBV5-4
CDR3: CASSFPLAGAPGTDTQYF
DNA: TGTGCCAGCAGCTTTCCCCTAGCGGGGGCGCCGGGCACAGATACGCAGTATTTT

D: TRBD2
J: TRBJ2-1
size: NA
V: TRBV20-1
CDR3: CSAIPAGRDEQFF
DNA: TGCAGTGCCATTCCGGCAGGGAGGGATGAGCAGTTCTTC

D: NA
J: TRBJ1-1
size: few
V: TRBV29-1
CDR3: CSVEDPQVHTEAFF
DNA: TGCAGCGTTGAAGACCCACAGGTTCACACTGAAGCTTTCTTT

D: NA
J: TRBJ2-1
size: few
V: TRBV12-3/TRBV12-4
CDR3: CASSPPRLTPHEQFF
DNA: TGTGCCAGCAGTCCCCCAAGACTCACTCCCCATGAGCAGTTCTTC

D: TRBD2
J: TRBJ2-1
size: NA
V: TRBV5-6
CDR3: CASSLESPGGPVRQFF
DNA: TGTGCCAGCAGCTTGGAGTCTCCGGGAGGGCCTGTTCGTCAGTTCTTC

D: TRBD1
J: TRBJ2-6
size: few
V: TRBV20-1
CDR3: CSAENRGNTGANVLTF
DNA: TGCAGTGCTGAAAACAGGGGGAATACTGGGGCCAACGTCCTGACTTTC

D: NA
J: TRBJ2-3
size: NA
V: TRBV29-1
CDR3: CSVVQGTDTQYF
DNA: TGCAGCGTTGTGCAGGGGACAGATACGCAGTATTTT

D: NA
J: TRBJ1-2
size: NA
V: TRBV9
CDR3: CASSVAEGNYGYTF
DNA: TGTGCCAGCAGCGTAGCTGAGGGCAACTATGGCTACACCTTC

D: NA
J: TRBJ1-6
size: NA
V: TRBV19
CDR3: CASSIWRANSPLHF
DNA: TGTGCCAGTAGTATTTGGAGGGCAAATTCACCCCTCCACTTT

D: NA
J: TRBJ2-7
size: NA
V: TRBV20-1
CDR3: CSASEPTGRALREQYF
DNA: TGCAGTGCTAGCGAACCGACAGGGAGGGCCCTCCGCGAGCAGTACTTC

D: TRBD2
J: TRBJ2-1
size: few
V: TRBV12-3/TRBV12-4
CDR3: CASSSSGRNNEQFF
DNA: TGTGCCAGCAGCTCTAGCGGGAGGAACAATGAGCAGTTCTTC

D: NA
J: TRBJ2-1
size: NA
V: TRBV7-3
CDR3: CASSLMYGSNEQFF
DNA: TGTGCCAGCAGCTTGATGTATGGGTCCAATGAGCAGTTCTTC

D: TRBD1
J: TRBJ1-4
size: NA
V: TRBV20-1
CDR3: CCARSSVGDRGEKLFF
DNA: TGCTGTGCTAGGTCCTCGGTGGGGGACAGGGGAGAAAAACTGTTTTTT

D: NA
J: TRBJ2-5
size: NA
V: TRBV5-8
CDR3: CASSLGGGIFGETQYF
DNA: TGTGCCAGCAGCCTGGGAGGGGGCATATTTGGAGAGACCCAGTACTTC

D: TRBD1
J: TRBJ1-2
size: NA
V: TRBV7-2
CDR3: CASSLGGTGGARYGYTF
DNA: TGTGCCAGCAGCTTAGGAGGGACAGGGGGCGCTCGGTATGGCTACACCTTC

D: TRBD2
J: TRBJ2-4
size: NA
V: TRBV5-1
CDR3: CASSLSSGAIKNIQYF
DNA: TGCGCCAGCAGCTTGTCTAGCGGGGCTATAAAAAACATTCAGTACTTC

D: TRBD1
J: TRBJ2-5
size: NA
V: TRBV5-1
CDR3: CASTRDRGTQYF
DNA: TGCGCCAGTACCCGGGACAGGGGGACCCAGTACTTC

D: NA
J: TRBJ2-5
size: NA
V: TRBV29-1
CDR3: CSVEDRGDYQETQYF
DNA: TGCAGCGTTGAAGATCGAGGGGATTACCAAGAGACCCAGTACTTC

D: TRBD1
J: TRBJ2-7
size: few
V: TRBV20-1
CDR3: CSARNLGGTGYNEQYF
DNA: TGCAGTGCTAGAAATCTGGGGGGGACAGGGTACAACGAGCAGTACTTC

D: TRBD2
J: TRBJ2-2
size: NA
V: TRBV12-3/TRBV12-4
CDR3: CASSPPLAENTGELFF
DNA: TGTGCCAGCAGTCCGCCCCTAGCGGAGAACACCGGGGAGCTGTTTTTT

D: NA
J: TRBJ1-5
size: few
V: TRBV10-3
CDR3: CAISVGMGDQPQHF
DNA: TGTGCCATCAGTGTCGGTATGGGGGATCAGCCCCAGCATTTT

D: TRBD1
J: TRBJ1-3
size: NA
V: TRBV12-3/TRBV12-4
CDR3: CASGDSASGNTIYF
DNA: TGTGCCAGCGGGGACAGCGCCTCTGGAAACACCATATATTTT

D: NA
J: TRBJ2-5
size: NA
V: TRBV4-3
CDR3: CASSQDFTGLETQYF
DNA: TGCGCCAGCAGCCAAGATTTTACGGGACTGGAGACCCAGTACTTC

D: NA
J: TRBJ2-6
size: many
V: TRBV5-1
CDR3: CASSRISGANVLTF
DNA: TGCGCCAGCAGCAGAATCTCTGGGGCCAACGTCCTGACTTTC

D: TRBD2
J: TRBJ2-2
size: NA
V: TRBV10-3
CDR3: CATGGLAGGLNTGELFF
DNA: TGTGCCACCGGGGGACTAGCGGGAGGGTTGAACACCGGGGAGCTGTTTTTT

D: NA
J: TRBJ1-2
size: NA
V: TRBV18
CDR3: CASSPADGPYGYTF
DNA: TGTGCCAGCTCACCCGCGGACGGACCCTATGGCTACACCTTC

D: NA
J: TRBJ1-4
size: few
V: TRBV7-2
CDR3: CASTRIGGEKLFF
DNA: TGTGCCAGCACCCGGATCGGAGGTGAAAAACTGTTTTTT

D: NA
J: TRBJ2-5
size: few
V: TRBV7-2
CDR3: CASSFGYFKETQYF
DNA: TGTGCCAGCAGCTTCGGCTATTTTAAAGAGACCCAGTACTTC

D: TRBD2
J: TRBJ2-3
size: NA
V: TRBV18
CDR3: CASSPPVGSGSTDTQYF
DNA: TGTGCCAGCTCACCACCCGTTGGTAGCGGGAGCACAGATACGCAGTATTTT

D: NA
J: TRBJ1-4
size: NA
V: TRBV30
CDR3: CAWSPGWAEKLFF
DNA: TGTGCCTGGAGTCCGGGCTGGGCGGAAAAACTGTTTTTT

D: TRBD2
J: TRBJ2-1
size: NA
V: TRBV6-2/TRBV6-3
CDR3: CASSPPTSGRYGPFF
DNA: TGTGCCAGCAGTCCTCCGACTAGCGGGAGGTACGGTCCGTTCTTC

D: TRBD2
J: TRBJ2-5
size: NA
V: TRBV7-2
CDR3: CASSLVGRAPETQYF
DNA: TGTGCCAGCAGCTTAGTTGGGAGGGCCCCCGAGACCCAGTACTTC

D: TRBD1
J: TRBJ2-1
size: NA
V: TRBV6-2/TRBV6-3
CDR3: CASSDPDRDYNEQFF
DNA: TGTGCCAGCAGTGATCCGGACAGGGATTACAATGAGCAGTTCTTC

D: NA
J: TRBJ1-1
size: few
V: TRBV10-1
CDR3: CASSERALGEAFF
DNA: TGCGCCAGCAGTGAGAGGGCCCTCGGTGAAGCTTTCTTT

D: NA
J: TRBJ1-4
size: NA
V: TRBV7-2
CDR3: CASSLEQGTNEKLFF
DNA: TGTGCCAGCAGCTTAGAGCAGGGGACTAATGAAAAACTGTTTTTT

D: NA
J: TRBJ1-1
size: NA
V: TRBV12-3/TRBV12-4
CDR3: CASRPIDRNTEAFF
DNA: TGTGCCAGCAGACCAATAGACAGGAACACTGAAGCTTTCTTT

D: NA
J: TRBJ1-6
size: few
V: TRBV30
CDR3: CAWSAAGNSPLHF
DNA: TGTGCCTGGAGTGCCGCGGGAAATTCACCCCTCCACTTT

D: NA
J: TRBJ2-5
size: NA
V: TRBV3-1
CDR3: CASSLHTRSETQYF
DNA: TGTGCCAGCAGCCTACATACTAGATCCGAGACCCAGTACTTC